This record looks at one T cell receptor (beta chain) sequence and its context. Its antigen is as yet unknown. The assay was immunoSEQ multiplex PCR, and TCRdb's table has in-frame clones only and misses some. This table holds about 280,000 clones, 87% found once. The sample originates from a study of Ad26.COV2.S vaccination and SARS-CoV-2 variants. The study's findings and limits: People who got the vaccine had more spike-specific TCR breadth than people who got placebo. Marked by substantial breadth, spike-specific CD8+ and CD4+ T cell responses were reportedly seen after vaccination. Measurement of non-spike TCR breadth gave similar results in vaccine and placebo recipients.

The trim removed 5 bases at V and 3 bases at J, leaving 6 bases unmatched. Germline V gene sequence: CDR1 MNHNY, CDR2 SVGAGI (reference sequence). The CDR3 runs to 16 residues. Indicated treatment: approximately 18 received Ad26.COV2.S at low or high dose, single or two shots; 5 received placebo; per-sample allocation not given. All samples were drawn on day 63, counting from the first vaccine or placebo injection. An Ad26 vector that expressed Wuhan-strain SARS-CoV-2 spike constituted the vaccine. Here the sequenced sample was peripheral blood, taken in a trial of Ad26.COV2.S vaccine versus placebo. This clonotype was sampled from a person aged 18-65 years who received the Ad26.COV2.S COVID-19 vaccine or a placebo. V is TRBV6-6 and J is TRBJ2-2; 10 bases map to TRBD1. In DNA form, the CDR3 reads TGTGCCAGCAGTCGACGGACAGGGGGGGACACCGGGGAGCTGTTTTTT. This gives the protein CASSRRTGGDTGELFF.